This entry lists 5 T cell receptor beta chains sequenced from one sample in a study of T cell clones after liver transplantation. Profiling relied on immunoSEQ multiplex PCR, and the TCRdb table lists in-frame clones only, not all of them. The sample yields about 21,000 clones, approximately 93% seen once. This specimen was CD8+ T cells from blood, taken about 26 months after liver transplant. These receptors were collected from a human patient who received a liver transplant. Some of these T cells may belong to the graft donor.

The chain employs TRBV5-1 and TRBJ2-5; the D is unclear. The J call may be faulty, since TRBJ2-7 better matches the DNA end. This CDR3 has 14 amino acids. Germline CDR1 SGHRS, CDR2 YFSETQ. CDR3 residues: CASSLEGPTYEQYF. As DNA, the CDR3 is TGCGCCAGCAGCTTGGAAGGTCCGACCTACGAGCAGTACTTC.

The CDR3 protein is CATSTGRGADTGELFF. The CDR3 DNA reads TGTGCCACCAGCACCGGGAGGGGGGCGGACACCGGGGAGCTGTTTTTT. The chain couples TRBV15 to TRBJ2-2, with 8 positions matching TRBD2. Trimming took 4 bases from V and 3 from J; bases not matched to a gene: 7. Germline loops: CDR1 LNHNV, CDR2 YYDKDF (reference sequence). This CDR3 is built from 16 residues.

This chain links TRBV7-9 with TRBJ2-1; no firm D call. Deletions cut 1 base from V and 3 bases from J, with 1 base between. CDR3 length equals 12 residues. The V gene's germline CDR1 is SEHNR and CDR2 FQNEAQ (reference sequence). The CDR3: CASSLVYNEQFF. The CDR3 DNA follows: TGTGCCAGCAGCTTAGTCTACAATGAGCAGTTCTTC.

The chain uses TRBV4-1 and TRBJ2-1; D remains unclear. The length of the CDR3 is 13 residues. The germline CDR1 and CDR2 sequences are MGHRA and YSYEKL. V was clipped by 0 bases and J by 10 bases, with 10 bases between them. The CDR3 protein is CASSQDLEEEQFF. The CDR3 nucleotides read TGCGCCAGCAGCCAAGATCTAGAGGAGGAGCAGTTCTTC.

CDR3 coding DNA: TGTGCCAGCAGCTTTGGAGGGAGGACTCAAGAGACCCAGTACTTC. It translates to CASSFGGRTQETQYF. The V gene is TRBV7-6, the J gene TRBJ2-5; tentative D call: TRBD2 (6 bases). Germline assignment: CDR1 SGHVS and CDR2 FNYEAQ. The CDR3 length is 15 residues. Trimming took off 3 bases at V and 2 bases at J, with 13 bases between the two ends.